What follows is one T cell receptor beta chain and its context. The antigen remains unidentified. This entry comes from a study of molecular identifiers for immune sequencing clone quantification. Whole-study results and caveats: Clones of above 20 RNA copies carried over 97% of effector molecules; in naive cells they carried under 1%.

The germline gives CDR1 MGHRA, CDR2 YSYEKL. The germline V and J ends were trimmed by 8 bases and 0 bases, with 10 bases remaining between them. This CDR3 is built from 13 residues. TCRdb re-called the PCR reads through MiXCR, storing one row per CDR3 protein. The data show about 97,000 distinct CDR3 sequences, 24% seen once. This chain uses TRBV4-1 with TRBJ1-1; a weak D match, TRBD1 (5 bases). What was sequenced was naive CD8+ T cells from blood, with Jurkat cell RNA spiked in. Subset in this sample: FACS-sorted CD8+CD4-CCR7+CD45RA+ naive T cells. The source of this sequence is a human donor in good health. Some libraries in this study had Jurkat cell RNA spiked in. In DNA form, the CDR3 reads TGCGCCAGCTGCAGACAGCTGAACACTGAAGCTTTCTTT. Translation gives CASCRQLNTEAFF.